The 2 T cell receptor beta chains reported below all come from one sample, sequenced in a study of CD8 T cells in Susac syndrome. Random hexamers served to reverse transcribe about 0.5 to 1 ug RNA. TCRdb ran MiXCR on the immunoSEQ multiplex PCR reads and lists one entry per CDR3 protein. The profile shows 350,000 to 550,000 distinct CDR3 sequences, 85% of them singletons. Specimen: CD8+ T cells from PBMCs. The source is a human donor with multiple sclerosis.

The V gene is TRBV12-3 or TRBV12-4, the J gene TRBJ1-5, with D possibly matching TRBD1 (5 bases). The CDR3 is made up of 15 amino acids. Between the trimmed V and J ends, which lost 6 bases and 6 bases, there was a span of 18 bases. CDR3 coding DNA: TGTGCCAGCAGCTGGGGCCCGGGAGATACTCAGCCCCAGCATTTT. Amino acids: CASSWGPGDTQPQHF.

The chain uses TRBV12-3 or TRBV12-4 and TRBJ2-7; 10 nucleotides agree with TRBD2. The ends lost 2 bases at V and 2 bases at J; junction bases unmatched: 9. The CDR3 covers 17 residues. The CDR3 DNA is TGTGCCAGCAGTTTAAATTGGGGGACTAGCGTTACCTACGAGCAGTACTTC. Translating gives CASSLNWGTSVTYEQYF.